This entry describes one TCR beta chain. The sample is drawn from a study of blood T cell repertoires in COVID-19. Study-level background: PBMCs, B-cell-depleted T cells, or T cells were the source of the cDNA or gDNA that made up the material.

Germline CDR1 is SGHAT and CDR2 is FQNNGV. The V gene lost 0 bases and the J gene lost 3 bases, with 11 bases spanning the gap. The CDR3 runs 15 residues. Per the study methods: Estimated nucleated cell counts came from reference gene primer amplification. Libraries were prepared by immunoSEQ multiplex PCR; TCRdb keeps only in-frame clonotypes and omits some of them. V, J and clone size were drawn from that table, and D and trimming were deduced from the DNA. The sample lists a few hundred thousand clones, roughly 80% seen once, with about 8.1% in the top ten. Sample: peripheral blood. The origin of this receptor is an elderly man with acute or convalescent COVID-19. The rearrangement links TRBV11-2 to TRBJ1-1; D is possibly TRBD1 (5 bases). In nucleotides, the CDR3 is TGTGCCAGCAGCTTAGAACAGGTCCGGGACACTGAAGCTTTCTTT. Protein product: CASSLEQVRDTEAFF. Based on the CDR3 plus reference TRBV11-2 and TRBJ1-1, the full variable domain is EAGVAQSPRYKIIEKRQSVAFWCNPISGHATLYWYQQILGQGPKLLIQFQNNGVVDDSQLPKDRFSAERLKGVDSTLKIQPAKLEDSAVYLCASSLEQVRDTEAFFGQGTRLTVV.